This T cell receptor (beta chain) was sequenced during a study of T-cell reconstitution after alpha-beta-depleted transplantation in children. Findings of the study overall: Newly produced T cells mostly provided counts and TCRbeta diversity after one year, as hyperexpanded clones declined.

Per germline, CDR1 MDHEN and CDR2 SYDVKM. The V and J ends lost 0 bases and 0 bases respectively, with 4 bases between them. The CDR3 spans 14 residues. Unique molecular identifiers were incorporated during preparation of the TCRbeta library. Using its own MiXCR run on the PCR reads, TCRdb lists one record per CDR3 protein. The sample lists about 240,000 distinct CDR3 sequences, roughly 24% occurring once. A note on this clonotype: The antigen remains unidentified.

The material sequenced was PBMCs, taken before TCRalphabeta/CD19-depleted stem cell transplant. This sequence was found in a girl under 10 years old with Fanconi anemia, due to receive a stem cell transplant. The genes are TRBV28 and TRBJ2-3; D is undetermined. In DNA, the CDR3 is TGTGCCAGCAGTTTATGGACTAGCACAGATACGCAGTATTTT. Amino acids: CASSLWTSTDTQYF.